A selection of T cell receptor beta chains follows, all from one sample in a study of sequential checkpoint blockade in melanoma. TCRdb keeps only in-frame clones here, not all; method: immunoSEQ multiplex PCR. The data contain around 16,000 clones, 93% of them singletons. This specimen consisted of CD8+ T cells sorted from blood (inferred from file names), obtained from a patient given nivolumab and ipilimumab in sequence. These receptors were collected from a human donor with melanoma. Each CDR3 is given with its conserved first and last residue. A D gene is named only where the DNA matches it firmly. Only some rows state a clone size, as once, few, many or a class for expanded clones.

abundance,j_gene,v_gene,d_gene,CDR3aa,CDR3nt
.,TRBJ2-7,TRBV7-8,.,CASSFSSYEQYF,TGTGCCAGCAGCTTCAGCTCCTACGAGCAGTACTTC
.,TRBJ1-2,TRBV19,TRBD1,CASSAGGNYGYTF,TGTGCCAGTAGTGCAGGGGGCAACTATGGCTACACCTTC
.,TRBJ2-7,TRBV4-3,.,CASSRGAAVGGGEQYF,TGCGCCAGCAGCCGCGGGGCCGCGGTTGGGGGAGGCGAGCAGTACTTC
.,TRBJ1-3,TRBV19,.,CASSHTQGLNTIYF,TGTGCCAGTAGCCACACCCAGGGGTTAAACACCATATATTTT
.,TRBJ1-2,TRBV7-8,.,CASSLMRDSLYGYTF,TGTGCCAGCAGCTTAATGAGGGACTCACTCTATGGCTACACCTTC
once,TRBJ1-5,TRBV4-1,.,CASSQVGQAAQHF,TGCGCCAGCAGCCAAGTTGGCCAGGCAGCCCAGCATTTT
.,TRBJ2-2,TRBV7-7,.,CASSLEASTGELFF,TGTGCTAGCAGCTTAGAAGCGTCCACCGGGGAGCTGTTTTTT
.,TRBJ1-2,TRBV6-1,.,CASSEEAGINYGYTF,TGTGCCAGCAGTGAAGAGGCGGGAATCAACTATGGCTACACCTTC
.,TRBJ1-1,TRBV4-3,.,CASSQDPGLNTEAFF,TGCGCCAGCAGCCAAGATCCAGGATTGAACACTGAAGCTTTCTTT
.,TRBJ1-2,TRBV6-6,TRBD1,CASSSFRDRGRDGYTF,TGTGCCAGCAGCTCCTTCCGGGACAGGGGGCGCGATGGCTACACCTTC
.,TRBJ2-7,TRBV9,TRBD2,CASSVGGGSEQYF,TGTGCCAGCAGCGTAGGAGGCGGGAGCGAGCAGTACTTC
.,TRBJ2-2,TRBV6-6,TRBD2,CASSLGGGGDTGELFF,TGTGCCAGCAGTTTGGGAGGCGGGGGGGACACCGGGGAGCTGTTTTTT
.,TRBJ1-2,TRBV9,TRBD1,CASSAPGQGLGGYTF,TGTGCCAGCAGCGCACCGGGACAGGGGTTGGGTGGCTACACCTTC
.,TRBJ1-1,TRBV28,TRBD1,CASGQVNTEAFF,TGTGCCAGTGGACAGGTGAACACTGAAGCTTTCTTT
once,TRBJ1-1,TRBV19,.,CASGDIGERAFF,TGTGCCAGTGGGGACATCGGGGAGAGGGCTTTCTTT
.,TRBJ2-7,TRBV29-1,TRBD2,CSVRLARSYEQYF,TGCAGCGTTCGACTAGCCCGCTCCTACGAGCAGTACTTC
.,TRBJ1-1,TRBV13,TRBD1,CASSLVTGAYTEAFF,TGTGCCAGCAGCTTGGTAACAGGGGCTTACACTGAAGCTTTCTTT
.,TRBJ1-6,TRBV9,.,CASRYDRNSPLHF,TGTGCCAGCAGATATGACAGGAATTCACCCCTCCACTTT
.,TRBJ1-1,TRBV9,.,CASSRPRSTEAFF,TGTGCCAGCAGTCGCCCGAGGTCCACTGAAGCTTTCTTT